The 10 T cell receptor beta chains presented below share a single source sample, sequenced in a study of cytomegalovirus exposure and HLA in healthy donors. Primers for the PCR totalled 60 Vbeta and 13 Jbeta. Sequencing was performed with immunoSEQ multiplex PCR; in TCRdb, only in-frame clones are kept and a portion is missing. This table lists around 150,000 clones. Sample: PBMCs. The receptor set was obtained from a man aged 25-45 years in good health and CMV-seronegative.

The rearrangement joins TRBV14 to TRBJ2-3; 11 positions agree with TRBD2. This CDR3 comprises 15 residues. J was trimmed by 5 bases and V by 5 bases; bases with no gene match: 6. Germline V CDR1 and CDR2: SGHDN, FVKESK. CDR3 region: CASSILAGGLDTQYF. Written as DNA, the CDR3 is TGTGCCAGCAGCATATTAGCGGGAGGGCTAGATACGCAGTATTTT.

V gene TRBV27 combines with J gene TRBJ2-1; D is ambiguous. The CDR3 extends over 12 amino acids. CDR1 MNHEY and CDR2 SMNVEV come from the germline V gene (reference sequence). Trimming removed 2 bases from V and 8 bases from J, with 7 bases in between. CDR3 DNA sequence: TGTGCCAGCAGTTTAGCCCGGGATGAGCAGTTCTTC. Protein product: CASSLARDEQFF.

The chain employs TRBV9 and TRBJ2-3; D gene ambiguous. Germline V gives CDR1 SGDLS, CDR2 YYNGEE. The V and J ends lost 0 bases and 5 bases respectively, with 7 bases between them. The CDR3 loop spans 13 amino acids. CDR3: CASSVDARDTQYF. The CDR3 DNA reads TGTGCCAGCAGCGTAGATGCTAGAGATACGCAGTATTTT.

The rearrangement uses TRBV19 and TRBJ2-7; D might be TRBD2 (5 bases). The CDR3 is made up of 15 amino acids. Germline assignment: CDR1 LNHDA and CDR2 SQIVND (reference sequence). V gave up 6 bases and J gave up 5 bases, with 20 bases separating them. The CDR3 coding sequence is TGTGCCAGTAGGCAACTCGCGACTAACAGCGACGAGCAGTACTTC. Protein sequence: CASRQLATNSDEQYF. Complete variable domain (other parts from reference TRBV19 and TRBJ2-7): DGGITQSPKYLFRKEGQNVTLSCEQNLNHDAMYWYRQDPGQGLRLIYYSQIVNDFQKGDIAEGYSVSREKKESFPLTVTSAQKNPTAFYLCASRQLATNSDEQYFGPGTRLTVT.

The chain carries TRBV7-8 and TRBJ2-5, with 11 bases identical to TRBD1. This CDR3 region has 15 residues. The V gene's germline CDR1 is SGHVS and CDR2 FQNEAQ. The V and J ends lost 3 bases and 4 bases, in that order; junction bases with no gene match: 4. The CDR3 region is CASSFGGQGGETQYF. CDR3 DNA sequence: TGTGCCAGCAGCTTCGGGGGACAGGGGGGAGAGACCCAGTACTTC. The whole variable domain, filled in from reference TRBV7-8 and TRBJ2-5, reads GAGVSQSPRYKVAKRGQDVALRCDPISGHVSLFWYQQALGQGPEFLTYFQNEAQLDKSGLPSDRFFAERPEGSVSTLKIQRTQQEDSAVYLCASSFGGQGGETQYFGPGTRLLVL.

The chain recombines TRBV30 with TRBJ2-3; 7 nucleotides align to TRBD2. Per the germline V gene, CDR1 is GTSNPN and CDR2 is SVGIG (reference sequence). V was clipped by 0 bases and J by 2 bases; unmatched bases: 5. CDR3 length equals 15 residues. The CDR3 DNA reads TGTGCCTGGAGTGTCTGGCGGGGGTTCACAGATACGCAGTATTTT. This encodes CAWSVWRGFTDTQYF. Supplemented by reference TRBV30 and TRBJ2-3, the full variable domain reads SQTIHQWPATLVQPVGSPLSLECTVEGTSNPNLYWYRQAAGRGLQLLFYSVGIGQISSEVPQNLSASRPQDRQFILSSKKLLLSDSGFYLCAWSVWRGFTDTQYFGPGTRLTVL.

The chain is built from TRBV5-1 and TRBJ2-1, with 9 positions matching TRBD2. This CDR3 is 13 amino acids long. Looked up from germline, CDR1 is SGHRS and CDR2 is YFSETQ. V was pared by 4 bases and J by 7 bases, with 3 bases of the junction left unmatched. In DNA form, the CDR3 reads TGCGCCAGCAGCACGGGACTAGCAAATGAGCAGTTCTTC. It codes for CASSTGLANEQFF.

This rearrangement joins TRBV15 to TRBJ1-4; tentative D call: TRBD1 (5 bases). CDR1 is LNHNV, CDR2 YYDKDF, per germline (reference sequence). This CDR3 has 15 residues. V lost 3 bases, J lost 0 bases, and 8 bases lay in between. This CDR3 reads CATSSDSATNEKLFF. As DNA, the CDR3 is TGTGCCACCAGCAGCGACAGCGCAACTAATGAAAAACTGTTTTTT.

The chain links TRBV2 to TRBJ1-1; D uncertain. CDR1 SNHLY and CDR2 FYNNEI come from the germline V gene. Trimming cost V 3 bases and J 6 bases, with 11 bases left between them. The CDR3 is made up of 13 amino acids. The CDR3 protein is CASSETREAEAFF. The CDR3 DNA is TGTGCCAGCAGTGAGACCCGGGAGGCTGAAGCTTTCTTT.

The chain joins TRBV4-1 to TRBJ2-1; D gene ambiguous. Trimming took 4 bases from V and 6 from J, leaving 10 bases between them. Germline CDR1 reads MGHRA; CDR2 reads YSYEKL. The CDR3 totals 13 residues. CDR3 residues: CASSPAPGNEQFF. The CDR3 region has the DNA TGCGCCAGCAGCCCGGCCCCGGGCAATGAGCAGTTCTTC.